Below are 26 T cell receptor beta chains sequenced from a single sample in a study of blood T cell repertoires in COVID-19. Produced via immunoSEQ multiplex PCR; TCRdb's table is partial and in-frame only. The data show under 80,000 clones, about nine tenths seen once. Sequencing input: peripheral blood. The origin of the receptors is a woman aged 80 or over with active COVID-19.

Written as DNA, the CDR3 is TGTGCCAGTAGTATGGGGATAGCGGTAACCTACAATGAGCAGTTCTTC. Residues: CASSMGIAVTYNEQFF. The genes are TRBV19 and TRBJ2-1; perhaps TRBD2 as D (6 bases). The CDR3 loop spans 16 amino acids. In germline, CDR1 is LNHDA, CDR2 SQIVND (reference sequence). V was pared by 3 bases and J by 2 bases, with 14 bases between.

The chain couples TRBV11-2 to TRBJ2-1; D is ambiguous. CDR1 SGHAT and CDR2 FQNNGV come from the germline V gene. V was pared by 0 bases and J by 4 bases, with 7 bases between. There are 14 residues in the CDR3. The CDR3 sequence: CASSLDSGYNEQFF. CDR3 bases: TGTGCCAGCAGCTTAGATTCCGGGTACAATGAGCAGTTCTTC. Using reference TRBV11-2 and TRBJ2-1 for the parts outside the CDR3, the full variable domain is EAGVAQSPRYKIIEKRQSVAFWCNPISGHATLYWYQQILGQGPKLLIQFQNNGVVDDSQLPKDRFSAERLKGVDSTLKIQPAKLEDSAVYLCASSLDSGYNEQFFGPGTRLTVL.

The genes are TRBV30 and TRBJ2-1, with 8 bases aligning to TRBD1. CDR3 length: 15 residues. V shed 1 base and J 7 bases; nucleotides not matched to a gene: 9. Germline-derived CDR1 and CDR2 are GTSNPN and SVGIG (reference sequence). The CDR3 is CAWSETRQGMNEQFF. The CDR3 DNA follows: TGTGCCTGGAGTGAAACCCGACAGGGGATGAATGAGCAGTTCTTC.

This sequence joins TRBV7-9 and TRBJ1-4; D call uncertain. The germline V gene encodes CDR1 SEHNR and CDR2 FQNEAQ (reference sequence). The V end was cut by 3 bases, the J end by 5 bases, with 7 bases between. The CDR3 consists of 13 residues. The DNA for the CDR3 is TGTGCCAGCAGCTTCGAACGGAATGAAAAACTGTTTTTT. Translating it yields CASSFERNEKLFF.

This chain joins TRBV5-1 and TRBJ2-3, with TRBD2 matching over 14 bases. CDR1 and CDR2 from the germline V gene are SGHRS and YFSETQ. The CDR3 runs to 17 residues. J lost 3 bases, V lost 3 bases, and 6 bases had no gene match. The CDR3 protein is CASSSGLAGEGTDTQYF. In nucleotides, the CDR3 is TGCGCCAGCAGCTCGGGACTAGCGGGAGAAGGGACAGATACGCAGTATTTT.

The CDR3 nucleotides read TGTGCCAGCAGTTACTCTGGGACAGGGGGCTCCTATGGCTACACCTTC. This gives the protein CASSYSGTGGSYGYTF. The chain couples TRBV6-6 to TRBJ1-2; 12 nucleotides line up with TRBD1. Germline V gene sequence: CDR1 MNHNY, CDR2 SVGAGI (reference sequence). V dropped 0 bases and J dropped 4; count of bases not matched to a gene: 3. The CDR3 is made up of 16 amino acids.

This chain links TRBV6-2 or TRBV6-3 with TRBJ2-7; TRBD2 matches at 11 bases. Germline V gives CDR1 MNHEY, CDR2 SVGEGT. This CDR3 spans 20 amino acids. The J segment lost 2 bases and the V segment lost 2 bases, leaving 17 bases of the junction unmatched. CDR3 sequence (DNA): TGTGCCAGCAGTTACCCGGGGCCAGCTAGCGGGAGGTGGGGCACCTACGAGCAGTACTTC. It yields the protein CASSYPGPASGRWGTYEQYF.

The chain recombines TRBV4-2 with TRBJ1-2; D is uncertain. Germline V gene lookup returns CDR1 LGHNA and CDR2 YNFKEQ. This CDR3 contains 20 residues. Trimming stripped 2 bases from V and 0 bases from J, with 25 bases between. CDR3 amino acids: CASSQPPSRQRRASNYGYTF. In nucleotides, the CDR3 is TGTGCCAGCAGCCAACCACCATCTAGGCAACGGCGTGCTTCTAACTATGGCTACACCTTC.

The rearrangement joins TRBV5-4 to TRBJ2-2, with 11 bases matching TRBD2. The V gene end was trimmed by 4 bases and the J gene end by 6 bases; junction bases not matched to a gene: 8. Germline V gene lookup returns CDR1 SGHNT and CDR2 YYREEE (reference sequence). CDR3 length: 16 amino acids. DNA for the CDR3: TGTGCCAGCAGCCCCATAGCGGGAGGGCAATCCGGGGAGCTGTTTTTT. This encodes CASSPIAGGQSGELFF. Complete variable domain (other parts from reference TRBV5-4 and TRBJ2-2): ETGVTQSPTHLIKTRGQQVTLRCSSQSGHNTVSWYQQALGQGPQFIFQYYREEENGRGNFPPRFSGLQFPNYSSELNVNALELDDSALYLCASSPIAGGQSGELFFGEGSRLTVL.

This rearrangement joins TRBV7-2 to TRBJ2-7; D not resolved. Germline V lookup: CDR1 SGHTA, CDR2 FQGNSA. This CDR3 region has 11 residues. Trimming removed 5 bases at V and 0 bases at J, with 2 bases between. CDR3 sequence reads: CASSRSYEQYF. CDR3 sequence (DNA): TGTGCCAGCAGCCGCTCCTACGAGCAGTACTTC.

The CDR3 here is CSVQDSSLYEQYF. The CDR3 region has the DNA TGCAGCGTACAAGACAGCTCCCTCTACGAGCAGTACTTC. The chain combines TRBV29-1 with TRBJ2-7, with D perhaps matching TRBD1 (5 bases). Per the germline V gene, CDR1 is SQVTM and CDR2 is ANQGSEA. V lost 6 bases to trimming and J lost 3 bases, with 15 bases between them. The CDR3 is 13 amino acids.

This rearrangement joins TRBV3-1 (or the pseudogene TRBV3-2) to TRBJ2-5; tentatively, D is TRBD2 (6 bases). V lost 6 bases to trimming and J lost 4 bases, with 15 bases between them. The CDR3 is 14 amino acids. Germline V gene sequence: CDR1 LGHDT, CDR2 YNNKEL (reference sequence). The CDR3 nucleotides read TGTGCCAGCAGTCCTCTAAGGGGAGGAGAGACCCAGTACTTC. Its translation: CASSPLRGGETQYF.

The gene calls are TRBV5-1 and TRBJ2-1; 8 positions match TRBD1. Germline V gene data show CDR1 as SGHRS and CDR2 as YFSETQ. The CDR3 contains 15 residues. V lost 4 bases, J lost 8 bases, and 11 bases stayed unmatched. The CDR3 region has the DNA TGCGCCAGCAGCCCCCGGGACAGGTTTTTGGATGAGCAGTTCTTC. Translated, it gives CASSPRDRFLDEQFF.

This clone was detected a few times. One end of the junction is discordant with germline, which a read error may explain. The chain has TRBV11-2 and TRBJ2-5; 8 bases are shared with TRBD2. CDR3 length equals 13 residues. CDR1 SGHAT and CDR2 FQNNGV come from the germline V gene. The CDR3: CASSLAGSETQYF. The CDR3 coding sequence is TGTGCCAGCAGTTTAGCGGGGTCAGAGACCCAGTACTTC.

This clone was picked up a small number of times. The chain joins TRBV4-2 to TRBJ2-5; 7 bases fit TRBD2. Germline assignment: CDR1 LGHNA and CDR2 YNFKEQ. CDR3 size: 14 residues. V lost 0 bases to trimming and J lost 8 bases; unmatched junction nucleotides: 6. CDR3 in amino acids: CASSQDWGRATQYF. The CDR3 DNA sequence: TGTGCCAGCAGCCAAGATTGGGGGAGGGCCACCCAGTACTTC.

The chain recombines TRBV21-1 with TRBJ1-2; the D segment call TRBD1 is taken from the table without a DNA check. TRBV21-1 is annotated as a pseudogene. This CDR3 spans 15 amino acids. CDR3 nucleotide sequence: TGTGCCAGCAGCAAGTCGGTGCAGGGCTTCGATGGCTACACCTTC. Translated: CASSKSVQGFDGYTF.

The DNA for the CDR3 is TGTGCCAGCAGCACCCGGGGGGGAGGTAATTCACCCCTCCACTTT. Amino acid sequence: CASSTRGGGNSPLHF. V and J are TRBV28 and TRBJ1-6, with D possibly TRBD1 on 5 matching bases. V was pared by 6 bases and J by 6 bases, with 15 bases between. Germline V gives CDR1 MDHEN, CDR2 SYDVKM. The CDR3 runs 15 residues.

The chain couples TRBV6-6 to TRBJ2-3; a possible D gene is TRBD2 (6 bases). V was trimmed by 6 bases and J by 5 bases, leaving 15 bases between them. This CDR3 has 14 amino acids. CDR1 MNHNY and CDR2 SVGAGI come from the germline V gene (reference sequence). The CDR3 sequence is CASRIGEVGDTQYF. In DNA, the CDR3 is TGTGCCAGCAGGATTGGGGAGGTAGGAGATACGCAGTATTTT.

The V and J genes are TRBV5-1 and TRBJ2-7, with D tentatively TRBD2 (7 bases). V was trimmed by 0 bases and J by 2 bases, leaving 12 bases between them. The germline V gene encodes CDR1 SGHRS and CDR2 YFSETQ. The CDR3 is 15 amino acids. In DNA, the CDR3 is TGCGCCAGCAGCTTGGGGGGGGCGGGAGCCTACGAGCAGTACTTC. As protein: CASSLGGAGAYEQYF.

V gene TRBV28 combines with J gene TRBJ1-2; a possible D gene is TRBD1 (6 bases). Germline loops: CDR1 MDHEN, CDR2 SYDVKM. The CDR3 is 12 residues long. Between the trimmed V and J ends, which lost 7 bases and 4 bases, there was a span of 10 bases. The DNA for the CDR3 is TGTGCCAGCACTAGGGGGGGCTATGGCTACACCTTC. Protein product: CASTRGGYGYTF.

V gene TRBV7-9 combines with J gene TRBJ1-1; possibly TRBD1 for D (5 bases). The germline gives CDR1 SEHNR, CDR2 FQNEAQ (reference sequence). The length of the CDR3 is 12 residues. The V end lost 3 bases, the J end lost 7 bases, and 9 bases lay between the germline ends. The CDR3 DNA is TGTGCCAGCAGCTTGAGCGGGGGTGAAGCTTTCTTT. Residues: CASSLSGGEAFF. Combining the CDR3 with reference TRBV7-9 and TRBJ1-1 gives the whole variable domain DTGVSQNPRHKITKRGQNVTFRCDPISEHNRLYWYRQTLGQGPEFLTYFQNEAQLEKSRLLSDRFSAERPKGSFSTLEIQRTEQGDSAMYLCASSLSGGEAFFGQGTRLTVV.

The V and J genes are TRBV12-3 or TRBV12-4 and TRBJ2-2; D unclear. V dropped 2 bases and J dropped 8 bases, with 6 bases sitting between them. The CDR3 runs to 12 residues. CDR3 amino acids: CASSLSSGELFF. CDR3 coding DNA: TGTGCCAGCAGTTTATCGAGTGGGGAGCTGTTTTTT.

The chain carries TRBV4-1 and TRBJ2-1; possible D gene TRBD2, 6 bases. This CDR3 contains 13 residues. V was clipped by 3 bases and J by 8 bases, with 11 bases between them. Germline V gene data show CDR1 as MGHRA and CDR2 as YSYEKL. CDR3 in amino acids: CASSQTGGYEQFF. CDR3 DNA: TGCGCCAGCAGCCAGACTGGGGGGTATGAGCAGTTCTTC.

J is TRBJ1-5 and V is TRBV28; the D is unclear. The CDR3 has 14 amino acids. Germline CDR1 reads MDHEN; CDR2 reads SYDVKM. V gave up 3 bases and J gave up 3 bases, with 9 bases separating them. CDR3 nucleotide sequence: TGTGCCAGCAGTTTCGTGGCGGACAATCAGCCCCAGCATTTT. Amino acid sequence: CASSFVADNQPQHF.

The rearrangement joins TRBV3-1 (or the pseudogene TRBV3-2) to TRBJ2-5; TRBD2 agrees at 8 bases. V shed 0 bases and J 1 base; nucleotides not matched to a gene: 10. Germline V gene lookup returns CDR1 LGHDT and CDR2 YNNKEL (reference sequence). The CDR3 is 18 amino acids. The CDR3 loop is CASSQDTRLAGTQETQYF. Written as DNA, the CDR3 is TGTGCCAGCAGCCAAGACACGCGGCTAGCGGGCACCCAAGAGACCCAGTACTTC.

The V and J genes are TRBV5-4 and TRBJ2-1; D gene unclear. The CDR3 sequence is 13 residues long. Looked up from germline, CDR1 is SGHNT and CDR2 is YYREEE (reference sequence). V shed 1 base and J shed 8 bases, with 10 bases lying between them. The CDR3 region has the DNA TGTGCCAGCAGCTTGTCAATCCAGTATGAGCAGTTCTTC. Its protein product is CASSLSIQYEQFF.